The present entry profiles one T cell receptor beta chain with its context. This clonotype was picked up a small number of times. It lacks a known antigen. Base-call qualities are not available, and no considerably larger clone is one nucleotide away. These data belong to a study of T cells after yellow fever vaccination (dated by TCRdb to about 2019). A note on the overall study: The SMART-Seq v4 Ultra Low Input RNA kit was used to prepare libraries from fractions with low cell numbers. To follow T-cell clones before and after primary and booster YFV17D yellow fever vaccination, bulk TCR alpha and beta repertoires were sequenced over time. Two healthy male donors, one aged 18 to 29 and one aged 30 to 39 years, were included in the cohort. Blood was collected at multiple timepoints before and after primary and secondary immunization, and bulk PBMC replicates and cell subsets were isolated.

Points the paper makes about the study in general: FACS-sorted repertoires could contain abundant contaminating clonotypes from the bulk population, so computational filtering was required. The secondary T-cell response was weaker than the primary response but faster, peaking on day 5 instead of day 15. The study included only two donors, which limits how far the findings can be generalized. A small share of clonotypes occurred in both CD4 and CD8 compartments, likely arising from convergent recombination. Most clones expanded after primary vaccination (96% of CD4 and 88% of CD8) were re-detected after the booster, suggesting that broad memory maintenance occurred.

TCR cDNA was made using 5'RACE template switching, a step that added a universal primer site and unique molecular identifiers. Priming of cDNA synthesis was performed from both the TCR alpha and TCR beta constant segments. Library amplification used two PCR steps, and the second PCR step added sample barcodes and sequencing adapters. Sequencing of libraries was performed on Illumina HiSeq 2500 (2x100 bp) or NovaSeq (2x150 bp). The study's own analysis went as follows. Reads were demultiplexed and collapsed into UMI consensus sequences with MIGEC, and V(D)J alignment was performed with MiXCR. Clonotypes responding to the vaccine were identified with edgeR on replicate PBMC samples, with the criteria of FDR below 0.01 and a log2 fold change above 5 up to day 15. CD4 or CD8 identity was assigned to each bulk clonotype according to whether the clonotype was present at higher abundance in the sequenced CD4 repertoire or the sequenced CD8 repertoire. In-frame beta chains were kept once TCRdb had trimmed the public reads at Q25 with fastp and called clones with MiXCR. Each entry merges the rows of one CDR3 protein and shows their most common DNA and genes. V and J calls and clone size were set by TCRdb, not the authors. The sample yields approximately 610,000 distinct CDR3 sequences; 17% were counted once. The top ten constitute around 16% of the sample.

This specimen's treatment or condition label, per the study, means: live attenuated yellow fever vaccine strain. Two biological replicates of bulk PBMCs were collected at each blood-draw timepoint. A standard Ficoll-Paque protocol was used to isolate PBMCs from peripheral blood. RNA was extracted with TriZol from bulk PBMCs, CD4 and CD8 fractions, and dextramer-positive and dextramer-negative fractions. V is trimmed back by 5 bases and J by 5 bases, and the junction contains 2 bases that no gene match accounts for. From a lookup of the germline V gene, CDR1 and CDR2 are MGHDK and SYGVNS. The CDR3 measures 13 amino acids from cysteine to phenylalanine. Only the CDR3 region is kept as DNA, spanning 39 bases read in frame from base 1.

The sequencing used PBMCs, collected 5 days after the first yellow fever vaccination. The receptor was isolated from a man in his late teens or twenties who received the YFV17D yellow fever vaccine. The rearrangement combines TRBV25-1 with TRBJ1-5; the junction holds 8 bases that match TRBD1. Here the CDR3 is given as CASSKTGDQPQHF. The nucleotides read TGTGCCAGCAGTAAGACAGGGGATCAGCCCCAGCATTTT.